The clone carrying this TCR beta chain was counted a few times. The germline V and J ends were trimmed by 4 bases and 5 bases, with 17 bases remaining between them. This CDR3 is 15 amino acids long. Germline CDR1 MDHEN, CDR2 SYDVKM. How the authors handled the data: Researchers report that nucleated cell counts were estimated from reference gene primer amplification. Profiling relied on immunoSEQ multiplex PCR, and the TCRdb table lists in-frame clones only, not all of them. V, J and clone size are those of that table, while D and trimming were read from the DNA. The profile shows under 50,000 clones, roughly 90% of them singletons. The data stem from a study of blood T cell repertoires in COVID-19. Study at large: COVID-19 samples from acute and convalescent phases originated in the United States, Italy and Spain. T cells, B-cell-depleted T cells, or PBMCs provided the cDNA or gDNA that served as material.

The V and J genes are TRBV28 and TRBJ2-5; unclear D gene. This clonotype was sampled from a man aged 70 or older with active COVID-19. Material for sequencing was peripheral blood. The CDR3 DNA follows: TGTGCCAGCAGTTCACGGGTTATGGCATGGGAGACCCAGTACTTC. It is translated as CASSSRVMAWETQYF. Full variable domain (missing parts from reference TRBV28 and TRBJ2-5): DVKVTQSSRYLVKRTGEKVFLECVQDMDHENMFWYRQDPGLGLRLIYFSYDVKMKEKGDIPEGYSVSREKKERFSLILESASTNQTSMYLCASSSRVMAWETQYFGPGTRLLVL.